The clone carrying this TCR beta chain was detected only a few times. The same CDR3 is also encoded by other DNA sequences in this sample. Generated by immunoSEQ multiplex PCR, the TCRdb table keeps only in-frame clones and is missing some. Of nearly 250,000 clones listed, around 86% were seen once; the top ten hold around 6%. The sample belongs to a study of blood T cell repertoires in COVID-19. The wider study: From T cells, B-cell-depleted T cells, or PBMCs came the material, which was cDNA or gDNA.

Germline V gene sequence: CDR1 MDHEN, CDR2 SYDVKM. Trimming pared 3 bases from V and 5 bases from J, leaving 8 bases between. CDR3 size: 13 residues. Sequencing was performed on peripheral blood. V and J are TRBV28 and TRBJ1-5, with D maybe TRBD1 (6 bases). The clonotype comes from a woman older than 75 with COVID-19, enrolled during active disease. The CDR3 nucleotides read TGTGCCAGCAGTTTGGACAGCTATCAGCCCCAGCATTTT. Its translation: CASSLDSYQPQHF.